This T cell receptor (beta chain) was recovered during a study of blood T cell repertoires in COVID-19. CDR1 and CDR2 from the germline V gene are SGHNT and YYREEE (reference sequence). The CDR3 totals 17 residues. V lost 0 bases, J lost 0 bases, and 13 bases lay in between. Per the original methods: Researchers report that nucleated cell counts were estimated from reference gene primer amplification. Profiled with immunoSEQ multiplex PCR; TCRdb holds only in-frame clones, not every one. The DNA gave D and trimming, while V, J and clone size come from that table. This sample has about 93,000 clones, with about nine tenths found just once.

The chain employs TRBV5-4 and TRBJ1-3; TRBD1 is a possible D gene (6 bases). The specimen sequenced was peripheral blood. The source is a human donor with active COVID-19. The donor label of this sample is uncertain. This CDR3 reads CASSLENRAHSGNTIYF. The CDR3 DNA reads TGTGCCAGCAGCTTGGAAAACAGGGCTCACTCTGGAAACACCATATATTTT.